The source of this TCR beta chain is a study of shared clonotypes between healthy human individuals. Some clones are missing from TCRdb's copy, which holds only in-frame ones; the method was immunoSEQ multiplex PCR. Here the sample spans about 530,000 clones, about 96% being singletons. This TCR came from a woman aged 25 to 39 in good health. The sample comprised naive CD4+ T cells sorted from blood. As for subset: CD45RA+ positively selected.

The CDR3 DNA reads as TGCGCCAGCAGCAACAGTCCCGGGACTAGCGGGAGTTCCAAAAACATTCAGTACTTC. As protein: CASSNSPGTSGSSKNIQYF. V and J are TRBV4-1 and TRBJ2-4, with TRBD2 matching over 14 bases. Trimming took 5 bases from V and 2 from J; bases not matched to a gene: 11. Germline V gene lookup returns CDR1 MGHRA and CDR2 YSYEKL. The CDR3 spans 19 residues.